The 21 T cell receptor beta chains listed next were all sequenced from one sample in a study of cytomegalovirus exposure and HLA in healthy donors. In the PCR, 60 Vbeta and 13 Jbeta primers were used. Profiling relied on immunoSEQ multiplex PCR, and the TCRdb table lists in-frame clones only, not all of them. The sample includes some 150,000 clones, around 68% seen only once; the top ten take under 2.5%. Material: PBMCs. These receptors all come from a young man in good health and CMV-seronegative.

The chain uses TRBV7-9 and TRBJ2-7; TRBD2 might be the D (5 bases). Germline V gene data show CDR1 as SEHNR and CDR2 as FQNEAQ (reference sequence). V lost 5 bases and J lost 5, with 10 bases in between. The CDR3 has 12 amino acids. The CDR3 DNA is TGTGCCAGCAGCGATCGGGGAGACGAGCAGTACTTC. Its translation is CASSDRGDEQYF.

The rearrangement links TRBV7-6 to TRBJ2-2; 10 nucleotides line up with TRBD1. Per germline, CDR1 SGHVS and CDR2 FNYEAQ. The CDR3 has 16 residues. V lost 5 bases and J lost 2; bases outside the gene matches: 5. This CDR3 is CASSAWTGGNTGELFF. The CDR3 coding sequence is TGTGCCAGCAGCGCTTGGACAGGGGGAAACACCGGGGAGCTGTTTTTT.

V gene TRBV28 combines with J gene TRBJ1-1; D remains ambiguous. Germline-derived CDR1 and CDR2 are MDHEN and SYDVKM. This CDR3 has 13 residues. Trimming pared 7 bases from V and 4 bases from J, leaving 13 bases between. The CDR3 DNA reads TGTGCCAGCACTCCGAGGGCTGGCACTGAAGCTTTCTTT. Its translation: CASTPRAGTEAFF.

This chain uses TRBV5-1 with TRBJ1-2; 7 bases match TRBD1. The ends lost 3 bases at V and 8 bases at J; junction bases unmatched: 10. The germline V gene encodes CDR1 SGHRS and CDR2 YFSETQ. CDR3 length: 14 residues. CDR3 DNA sequence: TGCGCCAGCAGCTCACAGGGGAGAGCAGACGGCTACACCTTC. Translation gives CASSSQGRADGYTF.

The V call is TRBV6-5, the J call TRBJ2-1, with 12 bases aligning to TRBD2. Germline V gene sequence: CDR1 MNHEY, CDR2 SVGAGI. Trimming cost V 2 bases and J 9 bases; bases outside gene matches: 5. The CDR3 is made up of 15 amino acids. In DNA, the CDR3 is TGTGCCAGCAGTTACCAGACTAGCGGGGGTGGTGAGCAGTTCTTC. It codes for CASSYQTSGGGEQFF.

The rearrangement joins TRBV7-2 to TRBJ2-3; D is perhaps TRBD2 (5 bases). Germline V CDR1 and CDR2: SGHTA, FQGNSA. The CDR3 has 13 residues. With 1 base removed from V and 6 bases from J, the gap between germline ends came to 8 bases. The CDR3 spells CASSLVGEDTQYF. The CDR3 bases are TGTGCCAGCAGCTTAGTCGGGGAGGATACGCAGTATTTT.

The chain is built from TRBV28 and TRBJ1-4; TRBD1 might be the D (6 bases). CDR1 and CDR2 (germline): MDHEN, SYDVKM. The CDR3 has 15 residues. With 8 bases removed from V and 6 bases from J, the gap between germline ends came to 19 bases. Here the CDR3 reads CASANPGTSYEKLFF. In nucleotides, the CDR3 is TGTGCCAGCGCAAACCCAGGGACAAGTTATGAAAAACTGTTTTTT. The variable domain in full, with the rest retrieved from reference TRBV28 and TRBJ1-4, is DVKVTQSSRYLVKRTGEKVFLECVQDMDHENMFWYRQDPGLGLRLIYFSYDVKMKEKGDIPEGYSVSREKKERFSLILESASTNQTSMYLCASANPGTSYEKLFFGSGTQLSVL.

The rearrangement joins TRBV5-6 to TRBJ1-2; possible D gene TRBD1, 5 bases. CDR1 and CDR2 (germline): SGHDT, YYEEEE. The CDR3 extends over 15 amino acids. V was trimmed by 0 bases and J by 2 bases, leaving 11 bases between them. CDR3 nucleotide sequence: TGTGCCAGCAGCTTGGGGGCAGGGAACAACTATGGCTACACCTTC. Residues: CASSLGAGNNYGYTF.

The V gene is TRBV5-8, the J gene TRBJ2-7, with 8 bases fitting TRBD2. V shed 1 base and J 2 bases; nucleotides not matched to a gene: 5. The CDR3 is made up of 15 amino acids. CDR1 is SGHTS, CDR2 YDEGEE, per germline. CDR3 residues: CASSLPAGVPYEQYF. For the CDR3, the DNA is TGTGCCAGCAGCTTGCCAGCGGGGGTCCCCTACGAGCAGTACTTC.

The rearrangement links TRBV6-5 to TRBJ2-7, with TRBD1 matching 8 bases. V lost 2 bases, J lost 5 bases, and 8 bases stayed unmatched. Looked up from germline, CDR1 is MNHEY and CDR2 is SVGAGI. The CDR3 spans 15 residues. The CDR3 DNA follows: TGTGCCAGCAGTTACCGGGGACAGGCCATCCACGAGCAGTACTTC. Residues: CASSYRGQAIHEQYF.

This chain joins TRBV30 and TRBJ2-5; D might be TRBD2 (5 bases). CDR3 length: 14 amino acids. Per germline, CDR1 GTSNPN and CDR2 SVGIG (reference sequence). V was shortened by 5 bases and J by 5 bases, with 18 bases between the two germline ends. The CDR3 DNA sequence: TGTGCCTGGCGTGAGCGGCTAATCCGGGAGACCCAGTACTTC. This translates into CAWRERLIRETQYF.

The chain combines TRBV7-6 with TRBJ2-1, with 9 bases identical to TRBD1. V lost 1 base to trimming and J lost 6 bases; unmatched junction nucleotides: 10. Germline V gives CDR1 SGHVS, CDR2 FNYEAQ. The CDR3 has 17 residues. The CDR3 bases are TGTGCCAGCAGCTTAGTAGTGGGACAGGGATCGGCCAATGAGCAGTTCTTC. Translation gives CASSLVVGQGSANEQFF.

This sequence joins TRBV6-4 and TRBJ2-5; D might be TRBD2 (6 bases). The CDR3 covers 18 residues. The germline V gene has CDR1 MRHNA and CDR2 SNTAGT. V dropped 2 bases and J dropped 1 base, with 20 bases sitting between them. The CDR3 here is CASSDPTSRERGQETQYF. The CDR3 DNA reads TGTGCCAGCAGTGACCCCACTTCCCGGGAGAGGGGCCAAGAGACCCAGTACTTC.

The genes are TRBV5-6 and TRBJ2-1, with 7 bases that match TRBD1. There are 16 residues in the CDR3. Germline CDR1 is SGHDT and CDR2 is YYEEEE. Trimming at V came to 0 bases and at J to 0 bases, leaving 3 bases not matched to a gene. CDR3 DNA sequence: TGTGCCAGCAGCTTGGAACAGGGGAGCTCCTACAATGAGCAGTTCTTC. This sequence encodes CASSLEQGSSYNEQFF.

Remarks on this clone: A read error may account for a junction end that differs from germline. The rearrangement joins TRBV7-9 to TRBJ1-4; 7 bases are shared with TRBD1. In germline, CDR1 is SEHNR, CDR2 FQNEAQ (reference sequence). The CDR3 length is 14 residues. The CDR3 coding sequence is TGTTCCAGCAGCCTAGGGCAGGGGGATGAAAAACTGTTTTTT. It codes for CSSSLGQGDEKLFF.

This chain connects TRBV2 to TRBJ2-7, with 11 bases identical to TRBD2. The V gene end was trimmed by 5 bases and the J gene end by 2 bases; junction bases not matched to a gene: 2. The CDR3 has 14 amino acids. Germline V CDR1 and CDR2: SNHLY, FYNNEI. The CDR3 DNA follows: TGTGCCAGCAGTCTAGCGGGGGGCCCCTACGAGCAGTACTTC. Residues: CASSLAGGPYEQYF.

The rearrangement uses TRBV25-1 and TRBJ2-2; D possibly corresponds to TRBD2 (6 bases). This CDR3 spans 16 amino acids. Germline V CDR1 and CDR2: MGHDK, SYGVNS. Trimming took 3 bases from V and 0 from J, leaving 11 bases between them. The CDR3: CASSEFVAANTGELFF. The CDR3, as DNA: TGTGCCAGCAGTGAGTTTGTAGCGGCGAACACCGGGGAGCTGTTTTTT.

The chain is built from TRBV28 and TRBJ1-4; perhaps TRBD1 as D (5 bases). The CDR3 runs 11 residues. V lost 8 bases, J lost 8 bases, and 9 bases lay in between. The V gene's germline CDR1 is MDHEN and CDR2 SYDVKM. The CDR3 here is CASLGGEKLFF. As DNA, the CDR3 is TGTGCCAGCTTGGGGGGGGAAAAACTGTTTTTT.

The chain couples TRBV14 to TRBJ2-7, with TRBD1 identical over 8 bases. CDR1 SGHDN and CDR2 FVKESK come from the germline V gene. This CDR3 spans 15 amino acids. V trimming: 0 bases; J trimming: 9 bases; junction bases outside the gene matches: 10. The CDR3 reads CASSQDFRTGNRQYF. CDR3 DNA sequence: TGTGCCAGCAGCCAAGATTTTAGGACAGGGAACCGGCAGTACTTC. The full variable domain, with the rest looked up from reference TRBV14 and TRBJ2-7, is EAGVTQFPSHSVIEKGQTVTLRCDPISGHDNLYWYRRVMGKEIKFLLHFVKESKQDESGMPNNRFLAERTGGTYSTLKVQPAELEDSGVYFCASSQDFRTGNRQYFGPGTRLTVT.

The V call is TRBV19, the J call TRBJ2-1; 13 positions match TRBD2. V lost 5 bases, J lost 7 bases, and 5 bases stayed unmatched. The CDR3 contains 15 residues. The germline V gene encodes CDR1 LNHDA and CDR2 SQIVND (reference sequence). This CDR3 is CASSPRLAGGNEQFF. As DNA, the CDR3 is TGTGCCAGTAGTCCAAGACTAGCGGGGGGTAATGAGCAGTTCTTC. Combining the CDR3 with reference TRBV19 and TRBJ2-1 gives the whole variable domain DGGITQSPKYLFRKEGQNVTLSCEQNLNHDAMYWYRQDPGQGLRLIYYSQIVNDFQKGDIAEGYSVSREKKESFPLTVTSAQKNPTAFYLCASSPRLAGGNEQFFGPGTRLTVL.

Notes on this clone: Other DNA sequences in the same sample also yield this CDR3. The rearrangement joins TRBV29-1 to TRBJ1-1; the D gene is possibly TRBD1 (5 bases). V was cut by 2 bases and J by 1 base, with 8 bases left in between. Germline V gene sequence: CDR1 SQVTM, CDR2 ANQGSEA. CDR3 size: 13 residues. In nucleotides, the CDR3 is TGCAGCGTTGAAAGGGGTCCGAACACTGAAGCTTTCTTT. Protein product: CSVERGPNTEAFF.